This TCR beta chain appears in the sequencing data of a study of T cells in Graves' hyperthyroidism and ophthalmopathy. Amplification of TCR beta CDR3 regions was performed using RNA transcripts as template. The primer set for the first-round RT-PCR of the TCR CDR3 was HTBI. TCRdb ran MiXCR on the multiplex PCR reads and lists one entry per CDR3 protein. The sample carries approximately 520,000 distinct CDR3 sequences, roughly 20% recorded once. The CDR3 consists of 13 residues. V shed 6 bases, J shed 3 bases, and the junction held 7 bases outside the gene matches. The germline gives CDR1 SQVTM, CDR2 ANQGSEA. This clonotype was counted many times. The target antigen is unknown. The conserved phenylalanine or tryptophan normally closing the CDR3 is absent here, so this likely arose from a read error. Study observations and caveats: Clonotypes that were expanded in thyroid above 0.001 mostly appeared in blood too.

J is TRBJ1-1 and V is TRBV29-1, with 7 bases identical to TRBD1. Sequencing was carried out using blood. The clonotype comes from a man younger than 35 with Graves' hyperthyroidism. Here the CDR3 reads CSVGGGGHTEAFL. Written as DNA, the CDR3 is TGCAGCGTAGGGGGCGGCGGGCACACTGAAGCTTTCCTT.